The rows below give T cell receptor beta chains drawn from one sample of a study of early T cells in non-severe SARS-CoV-2 infection. One entry per CDR3 protein, called by TCRdb with MiXCR from the 5' RACE reads. Of tens of thousands of distinct CDR3 sequences listed, around 6% were seen once; the top ten hold less than 8.5%. What was sequenced was whole blood. Every receptor here comes from an adult who was a healthcare worker with PCR-confirmed SARS-CoV-2 infection or an uninfected control (not recorded which). Both conserved end residues are part of each CDR3. The D gene is left open where the match is weak. The listing skips clone size in some rows; elsewhere it reads once, few, many or a size class.

cdr3_nt: TGTGCCAGCAATCGGGCAGGGAGTACCGGGGAGCTGTTTTTT
cdr3_aa: CASNRAGSTGELFF
d_call: .
j_call: TRBJ2-2
clone_size: few
v_call: TRBV25-1

cdr3_nt: TGTGCCAGCGGAGTCGGGGGCCTAGGTTCACCCCTCCACTTT
cdr3_aa: CASGVGGLGSPLHF
d_call: .
j_call: TRBJ1-6
clone_size: many
v_call: TRBV11-2

cdr3_nt: TGTGCCAGCAGGACCTCTGGGGCCAACGTCCTGACTTTC
cdr3_aa: CASRTSGANVLTF
d_call: .
j_call: TRBJ2-6
clone_size: many
v_call: TRBV12-3/TRBV12-4

cdr3_nt: TGTGCCAGCAGTTTCAGCGGGGCCAAAAACATTCAGTACTTC
cdr3_aa: CASSFSGAKNIQYF
d_call: .
j_call: TRBJ2-4
clone_size: many
v_call: TRBV6-2/TRBV6-3

cdr3_nt: TGCAGTGCTAGGGGGGGGACAGGGCTGCCCCGGGCTTTCTTT
cdr3_aa: CSARGGTGLPRAFF
d_call: TRBD1
j_call: TRBJ1-1
clone_size: many
v_call: TRBV20-1

cdr3_nt: TGTGCCAGCAGTTCATACATTAACAATGAGCAGTTCTTC
cdr3_aa: CASSSYINNEQFF
d_call: .
j_call: TRBJ2-1
clone_size: many
v_call: TRBV27

cdr3_nt: TGTGCCAGCAGAATCTCAGGCGGGCCATACGAGCAGTACTTC
cdr3_aa: CASRISGGPYEQYF
d_call: .
j_call: TRBJ2-7
clone_size: many
v_call: TRBV2

cdr3_nt: TGTGCCAGCAGTTACGTGCTGGGGACAGGGTTTTCCGGGGAGCTGTTTTTT
cdr3_aa: CASSYVLGTGFSGELFF
d_call: TRBD1
j_call: TRBJ2-2
clone_size: many
v_call: TRBV6-2/TRBV6-3

cdr3_nt: TGCAGTGCTAGAGGTGGGGAGGTCTCCTACAATGAGCAGTTCTTC
cdr3_aa: CSARGGEVSYNEQFF
d_call: .
j_call: TRBJ2-1
clone_size: many
v_call: TRBV20-1

cdr3_nt: TGTGCCAGCAGTGACTCAATAAGACTAGGCTCCTACAATGAGCAGTTCTTC
cdr3_aa: CASSDSIRLGSYNEQFF
d_call: .
j_call: TRBJ2-1
clone_size: many
v_call: TRBV6-4

cdr3_nt: TGCGCCAGCAGCGTGGGATCGACCGGCTCCTACAATGAGCAGTTCTTC
cdr3_aa: CASSVGSTGSYNEQFF
d_call: .
j_call: TRBJ2-1
clone_size: many
v_call: TRBV5-1

cdr3_nt: TGTGCCAGCAGCTCGACGCCAGGGACACCCCTCCACTTT
cdr3_aa: CASSSTPGTPLHF
d_call: .
j_call: TRBJ1-6
clone_size: many
v_call: TRBV11-2

cdr3_nt: TGCGCCAGCAGCCAAGATCGGGGAGACAGATACTCCTATAATTCACCCCTCCACTTT
cdr3_aa: CASSQDRGDRYSYNSPLHF
d_call: .
j_call: TRBJ1-6
clone_size: many
v_call: TRBV4-1

cdr3_nt: TGCGCCAGCAAGACCTTCCACAGGGAGGAAGGCAATCAGCCCCAGCATTTT
cdr3_aa: CASKTFHREEGNQPQHF
d_call: .
j_call: TRBJ1-5
clone_size: many
v_call: TRBV23-1

cdr3_nt: TGTGCCAGTAGTCGTCGGGACAGGGGGCTCAACACCGGGGAGCTGTTTTTT
cdr3_aa: CASSRRDRGLNTGELFF
d_call: TRBD1
j_call: TRBJ2-2
clone_size: .
v_call: TRBV19

cdr3_nt: TGTGCCATCAGACAGGGACCGGGCCACGAGCAGTACTTC
cdr3_aa: CAIRQGPGHEQYF
d_call: .
j_call: TRBJ2-7
clone_size: many
v_call: TRBV10-3

cdr3_nt: TGTGCCACCAGTGATAAATCGGACACTAATGAGCAGTTCTTC
cdr3_aa: CATSDKSDTNEQFF
d_call: .
j_call: TRBJ2-1
clone_size: many
v_call: TRBV24-1

cdr3_nt: TGCAGTGCTCCGGGACAGGGGCGAAAGGGCCACGAGCAGTACTTC
cdr3_aa: CSAPGQGRKGHEQYF
d_call: TRBD1
j_call: TRBJ2-7
clone_size: many
v_call: TRBV20-1

cdr3_nt: TGTGCCTGGAGCATCTCTTCTTACGAGCAGTACTTC
cdr3_aa: CAWSISSYEQYF
d_call: .
j_call: TRBJ2-7
clone_size: many
v_call: TRBV30

cdr3_nt: TGTGCCAGCAGTTTACTAGCGGGAGGTTCCGATACGCAGTATTTT
cdr3_aa: CASSLLAGGSDTQYF
d_call: TRBD2
j_call: TRBJ2-3
clone_size: many
v_call: TRBV27

cdr3_nt: TGTGCCTGGAGTGTACAGGGAACCTCTGGAAACACCATATATTTT
cdr3_aa: CAWSVQGTSGNTIYF
d_call: .
j_call: TRBJ1-3
clone_size: many
v_call: TRBV30

cdr3_nt: TGTGCCAGCAGTGAAGCGCGTCTAACTAGCGGATCCTACGAGCAGTACTTC
cdr3_aa: CASSEARLTSGSYEQYF
d_call: TRBD2
j_call: TRBJ2-7
clone_size: many
v_call: TRBV2

cdr3_nt: TGTACCAGCAGCCAACCGGGACAGGGGGCCTATAACGGGGAGCTGTTTTTT
cdr3_aa: CTSSQPGQGAYNGELFF
d_call: TRBD1
j_call: TRBJ2-2
clone_size: .
v_call: TRBV14

cdr3_nt: TGTGCTAGTGGTTTGACAGTTCGGGATCAGCCCCAGCATTTT
cdr3_aa: CASGLTVRDQPQHF
d_call: .
j_call: TRBJ1-5
clone_size: many
v_call: TRBV12-5

cdr3_nt: TGTGCCAGCAGTGACAGGGGAGGTTCACCCCTCCACTTT
cdr3_aa: CASSDRGGSPLHF
d_call: TRBD1
j_call: TRBJ1-6
clone_size: many
v_call: TRBV12-3/TRBV12-4

cdr3_nt: TGTGCAAGTCGCTACCCCCCCGGGGGCAACTATGGCTACACCTTC
cdr3_aa: CASRYPPGGNYGYTF
d_call: .
j_call: TRBJ1-2
clone_size: many
v_call: TRBV12-2

cdr3_nt: TGTGCCTGGAGGCCTGGCGGGAGGGAGAACACTGAAGCTTTCTTT
cdr3_aa: CAWRPGGRENTEAFF
d_call: .
j_call: TRBJ1-1
clone_size: many
v_call: TRBV30

cdr3_nt: TGTGCCTGGAGTGGAGACCGGACGGATACGCAGTATTTT
cdr3_aa: CAWSGDRTDTQYF
d_call: .
j_call: TRBJ2-3
clone_size: many
v_call: TRBV30

cdr3_nt: TGCGCCAGCAGCTTAGGACCGACAGGGGGAAATCAGCCCCAGCATTTT
cdr3_aa: CASSLGPTGGNQPQHF
d_call: TRBD1
j_call: TRBJ1-5
clone_size: many
v_call: TRBV5-1

cdr3_nt: TGCAGTGCATTCAAGGGTGACAGTCTAAATCAGCCCCAGCATTTT
cdr3_aa: CSAFKGDSLNQPQHF
d_call: .
j_call: TRBJ1-5
clone_size: many
v_call: TRBV20-1

cdr3_nt: TGTGCCAGCAGCCAACTAGCGGGGGGGCTAGGAGAGCAGTACTTC
cdr3_aa: CASSQLAGGLGEQYF
d_call: TRBD2
j_call: TRBJ2-7
clone_size: few
v_call: TRBV7-2

cdr3_nt: TGTGCCAGCAGCAACCCCCATCAGCATTTT
cdr3_aa: CASSNPHQHF
d_call: .
j_call: TRBJ1-5
clone_size: .
v_call: TRBV7-6

cdr3_nt: TGTGCCAGCTCACCAGGAGGACAGCCCCAGCATTTT
cdr3_aa: CASSPGGQPQHF
d_call: .
j_call: TRBJ1-5
clone_size: many
v_call: TRBV18

cdr3_nt: TGCAGCGTTGCCCAGACAGGGGGCCTCAATGAGCAGTTCTTC
cdr3_aa: CSVAQTGGLNEQFF
d_call: TRBD1
j_call: TRBJ2-1
clone_size: few
v_call: TRBV29-1

cdr3_nt: TGCGCCAGCAGCGTCGGGACAGACTACGAGCAGTACTTC
cdr3_aa: CASSVGTDYEQYF
d_call: TRBD1
j_call: TRBJ2-7
clone_size: many
v_call: TRBV5-1

cdr3_nt: TGTGCCAGCAGTACGTTAGCGGGATACAATGAGCAGTTCTTC
cdr3_aa: CASSTLAGYNEQFF
d_call: TRBD2
j_call: TRBJ2-1
clone_size: many
v_call: TRBV13

cdr3_nt: TGTGCCTCACATCCGAGTGGACTTTACGAGCAGTACTTC
cdr3_aa: CASHPSGLYEQYF
d_call: .
j_call: TRBJ2-7
clone_size: many
v_call: TRBV27